Sequencing of this T cell receptor beta chain was carried out in a study of human T cells and chemical hapten exposure. TCRdb re-derived calls from the RACE reads in MiXCR, one entry per CDR3 protein. The sample holds about 97,000 distinct CDR3 sequences, 25% to 30% seen once. Time point meaning: patch test 3, about 24 weeks after DPC sensitization. Treatment here: therapeutic diphenylcyclopropenone sensitization with weekly scalp DPC. This clonotype was counted once. Trimming cost V 4 bases and J 4 bases, with 8 bases left between them. The CDR3 runs 13 residues. CDR1 and CDR2 (germline): SGHVS, FNYEAQ.

The TCR was taken from a man aged 40-50 years with alopecia areata. Some clones in this sample may be carry-over from other donors' samples. The sequencing used whole blood, collected in connection with sensitization to the hapten diphenylcyclopropenone (DPC). The rearrangement uses TRBV7-6 and TRBJ1-5; the D is unclear. The CDR3 here is CASSSERNQPQHF. The CDR3, as DNA: TGTGCCAGCAGCTCCGAGCGGAATCAGCCCCAGCATTTT.